These 21 T cell receptor beta chains share one sample of origin, sequenced in a study of Ad26.COV2.S vaccination and SARS-CoV-2 variants. Clones were sequenced by immunoSEQ multiplex PCR, and TCRdb holds only the in-frame ones, with some missing. The data contain 200,000 to 250,000 clones, around 89% of them singletons. As to treatment: 19 received Ad26.COV2.S at low or high dose, single or two shots; roughly five received placebo; per-sample allocation not given. Specimens were obtained on day 63 following the first vaccine or placebo injection. The sequences come from peripheral blood, collected in a trial of Ad26.COV2.S vaccine versus placebo. The receptors derive from a person between 18 and 65 years old who received the Ad26.COV2.S COVID-19 vaccine or a placebo.

V gene TRBV7-8 combines with J gene TRBJ1-6, with D possibly matching TRBD1 (6 bases). The CDR3 extends over 16 amino acids. Per the germline V gene, CDR1 is SGHVS and CDR2 is FQNEAQ. Trimming stripped 4 bases from V and 10 bases from J, with 20 bases between. CDR3 nucleotide sequence: TGTGCCAGCAGCTCTGAGGGGGGACAAAGTGGGTCACCCCTCCACTTT. Its protein is CASSSEGGQSGSPLHF.

The chain has TRBV5-1 and TRBJ2-1; no firm D call. Germline loops: CDR1 SGHRS, CDR2 YFSETQ. The V gene lost 0 bases and the J gene lost 10 bases, with 8 bases spanning the gap. The CDR3 has 12 amino acids. The DNA for the CDR3 is TGCGCCAGCAGCTTGGCGGGCGCCGAGCAGTTCTTC. Amino acids: CASSLAGAEQFF.

The chain joins TRBV2 to TRBJ2-7; D remains unclear. CDR3 length equals 13 residues. With 8 bases removed from V and 4 bases from J, the gap between germline ends came to 15 bases. Germline V gives CDR1 SNHLY, CDR2 FYNNEI. The CDR3: CASFLSSFYEQYF. The CDR3 nucleotides read TGTGCCAGCTTTCTAAGTTCCTTTTACGAGCAGTACTTC.

The V call is TRBV5-1, the J call TRBJ1-1; 10 nucleotides align to TRBD1. The length of the CDR3 is 16 residues. With V trimmed by 4 bases and J by 2 bases, 8 bases remained unmatched. The germline CDR1 and CDR2 sequences are SGHRS and YFSETQ. The CDR3, as DNA: TGCGCCAGCAGCCACCGGACAGGGGGTTCTAACACTGAAGCTTTCTTT. The encoded protein is CASSHRTGGSNTEAFF.

Here the CDR3 reads CAITPGQGAIQGSYNEQFF. Written as DNA, the CDR3 is TGTGCCATCACCCCGGGACAGGGGGCGATCCAGGGCTCCTACAATGAGCAGTTCTTC. The chain carries TRBV10-3 and TRBJ2-1, with TRBD1 matching over 12 bases. The germline V gene has CDR1 ENHRY and CDR2 SYGVKD. CDR3 size: 19 residues. Trimming removed 7 bases from V and 0 bases from J; junction bases left unmatched: 13.

V and J are TRBV27 and TRBJ1-2, with 7 bases matching TRBD1. This CDR3 is built from 14 residues. From germline, CDR1 is MNHEY and CDR2 SMNVEV (reference sequence). V lost 3 bases and J lost 7; bases outside the gene matches: 8. CDR3 coding DNA: TGTGCCAGCAGTTTCCTTCAGGGGGTAGGTGGCTACACCTTC. It is translated as CASSFLQGVGGYTF.

The V and J genes are TRBV7-2 and TRBJ2-7; 9 nucleotides line up with TRBD1. The J segment lost 0 bases and the V segment lost 6 bases, leaving 9 bases of the junction unmatched. In germline, CDR1 is SGHTA, CDR2 FQGNSA. The CDR3 runs to 16 residues. DNA of the CDR3: TGTGCCAGCAGGAGAACAGGGGGCTCAAGCTCCTACGAGCAGTACTTC. Translating gives CASRRTGGSSSYEQYF.

The chain couples TRBV3-1 (or the pseudogene TRBV3-2) to TRBJ1-2; D remains unclear. CDR3 length: 14 residues. The germline gives CDR1 LGHDT, CDR2 YNNKEL (reference sequence). V lost 1 base to trimming and J lost 8 bases, with 14 bases between them. The CDR3, as DNA: TGTGCCAGCAGCCAAGCAAATGGTAGATTGGGCTACACCTTC. This gives the protein CASSQANGRLGYTF.

V usage is TRBV30 and J usage is TRBJ2-5; TRBD2 is a possible D gene (7 bases). Germline V gene lookup returns CDR1 GTSNPN and CDR2 SVGIG (reference sequence). The CDR3 is made up of 13 amino acids. V lost 1 base to trimming and J lost 5 bases, with 11 bases between them. Written as DNA, the CDR3 is TGTGCCTGGAGTGACGGGGGGCGTGAGACCCAGTACTTC. Amino acids: CAWSDGGRETQYF.

This chain links TRBV5-1 with TRBJ1-1, with a weak D call TRBD1 (5 bases). CDR3 length: 14 residues. Germline V gives CDR1 SGHRS, CDR2 YFSETQ. V shed 2 bases and J shed 5 bases, with 13 bases lying between them. The CDR3 sequence is CASSFGTLGTEAFF. CDR3 nucleotide sequence: TGCGCCAGCAGCTTTGGGACCTTGGGAACTGAAGCTTTCTTT. The full variable domain, with the rest looked up from reference TRBV5-1 and TRBJ1-1, is KAGVTQTPRYLIKTRGQQVTLSCSPISGHRSVSWYQQTPGQGLQFLFEYFSETQRNKGNFPGRFSGRQFSNSRSEMNVSTLELGDSALYLCASSFGTLGTEAFFGQGTRLTVV.

This chain links TRBV2 with TRBJ2-2; 8 nucleotides line up with TRBD2. The CDR3 sequence is 14 residues long. Germline CDR1 SNHLY, CDR2 FYNNEI. Trimming at V came to 6 bases and at J to 3 bases, leaving 3 bases not matched to a gene. This CDR3 reads CASRGLAHTGELFF. Written as DNA, the CDR3 is TGTGCCAGCAGAGGACTAGCCCACACCGGGGAGCTGTTTTTT.

This rearrangement joins TRBV6-6 to TRBJ2-1; D is ambiguous. Germline V CDR1 and CDR2: MNHNY, SVGAGI (reference sequence). Trimming pared 5 bases from V and 8 bases from J, leaving 13 bases between. The CDR3 runs 13 residues. The CDR3 DNA sequence: TGTGCCAGCAGTGCCGGGCCCGGCGATGAGCAGTTCTTC. Amino acid sequence: CASSAGPGDEQFF.

The chain is built from TRBV9 and TRBJ2-1; 11 nucleotides agree with TRBD2. V lost 2 bases to trimming and J lost 7 bases; unmatched junction nucleotides: 8. CDR1 is SGDLS and CDR2 is YYNGEE in the germline V gene. The CDR3 covers 16 residues. The CDR3 DNA reads TGTGCCAGCAGCGTTGTTATAGCGGGAGGGCTTAATGAGCAGTTCTTC. This gives the protein CASSVVIAGGLNEQFF.

The chain combines TRBV6-5 with TRBJ2-1; TRBD2 aligns across 10 bases. Germline assignment: CDR1 MNHEY and CDR2 SVGAGI. V gave up 6 bases and J gave up 12 bases; unmatched junction bases: 5. The CDR3 sequence is 12 residues long. The CDR3 DNA reads TGTGCCAGCAGGGTAGCGGGAGGCGGGCAGTTCTTC. It translates to CASRVAGGGQFF.

The rearrangement links TRBV28 to TRBJ2-7, with D tentatively TRBD1 (6 bases). The CDR3 sequence is 12 residues long. Trimming removed 7 bases from V and 4 bases from J, with 11 bases in between. The V gene's germline CDR1 is MDHEN and CDR2 SYDVKM. The CDR3 nucleotides are TGTGCCAGCACAGAAACAGGGTACGAGCAGTACTTC. Protein product: CASTETGYEQYF.

The CDR3 loop reads CASSYPLGQPNEQFF. CDR3 in DNA: TGTGCCAGCAGTTACCCCCTAGGCCAGCCCAATGAGCAGTTCTTC. This rearrangement joins TRBV6-2 or TRBV6-3 to TRBJ2-1; D ambiguous. There are 15 residues in the CDR3. Germline values: CDR1 MNHEY, CDR2 SVGEGT. V lost 2 bases and J 6 bases, leaving 14 bases between the germline ends.

This CDR3 reads CASSLRVETEAFF. CDR3 bases: TGTGCCAGCAGTTTGCGAGTGGAGACTGAAGCTTTCTTT. The chain has TRBV28 and TRBJ1-1, with no clear D. The CDR3 spans 13 residues. CDR1 is MDHEN, CDR2 SYDVKM, per germline. Trimming cost V 3 bases and J 5 bases, with 10 bases left between them. The whole variable domain, filled in from reference TRBV28 and TRBJ1-1, reads DVKVTQSSRYLVKRTGEKVFLECVQDMDHENMFWYRQDPGLGLRLIYFSYDVKMKEKGDIPEGYSVSREKKERFSLILESASTNQTSMYLCASSLRVETEAFFGQGTRLTVV.

CDR3 sequence: CASTGDRNQPQHF. The CDR3 region has the DNA TGTGCCAGCACCGGGGACCGCAATCAGCCCCAGCATTTT. The chain is built from TRBV28 and TRBJ1-5; tentative D call: TRBD1 (5 bases). Trimming cost V 7 bases and J 2 bases, with 9 bases left between them. This CDR3 spans 13 amino acids. Germline assignment: CDR1 MDHEN and CDR2 SYDVKM.

V and J are TRBV4-3 and TRBJ1-6; D not certain. The V gene's germline CDR1 is LGHNA and CDR2 YSLEER. Trimming shortened V by 1 base and J by 8 bases, and 12 bases separated the two germline ends. This CDR3 contains 15 residues. CDR3 bases: TGCGCCAGCAGCCAAGCTAGGACCGAAGATTCACCCCTCCACTTT. Its protein is CASSQARTEDSPLHF.

The chain carries TRBV5-4 and TRBJ1-2; 9 nucleotides agree with TRBD1. The junction had 9 bases not matched to a gene; V was cut back by 9 bases and J by 0 bases. The CDR3 loop spans 15 amino acids. Per germline, CDR1 SGHNT and CDR2 YYREEE (reference sequence). CDR3 nucleotides: TGTGCCATCTTTAAGGACAGGGGAACTAACTATGGCTACACCTTC. As protein: CAIFKDRGTNYGYTF.

The rearrangement links TRBV3-1 (or the pseudogene TRBV3-2) to TRBJ2-7; TRBD2 aligns across 7 bases. Per germline, CDR1 LGHDT and CDR2 YNNKEL (reference sequence). The ends lost 3 bases at V and 6 bases at J; junction bases unmatched: 8. The CDR3 consists of 14 residues. The CDR3 is CASSHRPRLAEQYF. The CDR3 region has the DNA TGTGCCAGCAGCCACCGCCCGCGACTAGCCGAGCAGTACTTC.